This is a list of T cell receptor beta chains from one sample in a study of blood T cells in healthy people across ages. TCRdb fed the 5' RACE reads into MiXCR, producing one record per CDR3 protein. The table has approximately 800,000 distinct CDR3 sequences, about half seen once. Sequenced: blood. All receptors come from a man older than 75 in good health. Each CDR3 is given with its conserved first and last residue. D genes are given only for firm matches. A clone size is listed for some rows: how often the clone was seen (once, few, many), or a class if it is expanded.

>-|TRBJ2-5|-|TRBV20-1
CSARWEKRETQYF
TGCAGTGCTAGATGGGAGAAGAGAGAGACCCAGTACTTC
>TRBD1|TRBJ1-2|few|TRBV27
CASSTTGVGGYTF
TGTGCCAGCAGTACGACAGGGGTGGGTGGCTACACCTTC
>TRBD2|TRBJ2-5|-|TRBV20-1
CSARGTSWEARYF
TGCAGTGCTAGAGGGACTAGCTGGGAGGCCCGGTACTTC
>TRBD2|TRBJ2-4|few|TRBV27
CASSAKLAGVQLSAKNIQYF
TGTGCCAGCAGTGCCAAACTAGCGGGAGTACAGCTCAGCGCCAAAAACATTCAGTACTTC
>-|TRBJ2-7|-|TRBV7-2
CASSLDGTRNYEQYF
TGTGCCAGCAGCTTAGATGGGACGCGGAACTACGAGCAGTACTTC
>-|TRBJ1-2|-|TRBV7-2
CASSAKGPNYGYTF
TGTGCCAGCAGCGCCAAGGGACCCAACTATGGCTACACCTTC
>-|TRBJ2-3|-|TRBV5-6
CASSYGPSSTDTQYF
TGTGCCAGCAGCTACGGACCCTCTAGCACAGATACGCAGTATTTT
>TRBD2|TRBJ2-7|few|TRBV20-1
CSALRLARYNEQYF
TGCAGTGCTCTAAGACTAGCGAGGTACAATGAGCAGTACTTC
>-|TRBJ2-5|many|TRBV20-1
CSATTLDRYPETQYF
TGCAGTGCTACTACCCTGGACAGATACCCGGAGACCCAGTACTTC
>-|TRBJ2-1|-|TRBV29-1
CSVTGGRSHNEQFF
TGCAGCGTCACGGGCGGCCGCTCCCACAATGAGCAGTTCTTC
>TRBD2|TRBJ2-3|few|TRBV4-1
CASSLREGTADTQYF
TGCGCCAGCAGCCTCCGGGAGGGAACCGCAGATACGCAGTATTTT
>-|TRBJ2-4|-|TRBV6-2/TRBV6-3
CASSYVRGERGDIQYF
TGTGCCAGCAGTTACGTTCGCGGGGAGAGGGGCGACATTCAGTACTTC
>-|TRBJ2-6|-|TRBV21-1
CASSKSKGTGQLSSSGANVLTF
TGTGCCAGCAGCAAATCCAAAGGAACAGGGCAACTGTCGTCCTCCGGGGCCAACGTCCTGACTTTC
>-|TRBJ2-5|-|TRBV15
CATSRDQRGTQYF
TGTGCCACCAGCAGAGACCAGCGAGGGACCCAGTACTTC
>TRBD2|TRBJ2-1|-|TRBV20-1
CSARAMSIREGEQFF
TGCAGTGCTAGAGCGATGTCTATCCGGGAGGGTGAGCAGTTCTTC
>-|TRBJ2-7|many|TRBV28
CASSTPGRIMAGEQYF
TGTGCCAGCAGCACCCCAGGTCGAATTATGGCCGGTGAGCAGTACTTC
>-|TRBJ2-1|-|TRBV7-2
CASSLVRYGEQFF
TGTGCCAGCAGCTTAGTCAGATACGGCGAGCAGTTCTTC